This is a list of T cell receptor beta chains from one sample in a study of cytomegalovirus exposure and HLA in healthy donors. The protocol was immunoSEQ multiplex PCR, while the TCRdb copy is restricted to in-frame clones and leaves out a portion. The sample shows some 57,000 clones, 70% of them seen only once. Material: PBMCs. These receptors all come from a woman in her sixties in good health and CMV-seropositive. The CDR3 runs from the conserved cysteine through the conserved F or W. A D gene is named only where the DNA matches it firmly. Clone size is shown for a subset of rows, as once, few, many or a class of expanded clone.

>TRBV7-2|-|15|TRBJ2-7|TRBD1
TGTGCCAGCAGCTTAGACAGGGGCAAGGGATACGAGCAGTACTTC
CASSLDRGKGYEQYF
>TRBV29-1|-|13|TRBJ1-2|-
TGCAGCGTAAGCGCTGATACTAACTATGGCTACACCTTC
CSVSADTNYGYTF
>TRBV5-1|-|13|TRBJ2-1|-
TGCGCCAGCAGCTTGGGGTCCAGCAATGAGCAGTTCTTC
CASSLGSSNEQFF
>TRBV7-2|-|13|TRBJ1-2|-
TGTGCCAGCAGCTCCGACAGGACTGATGGCTACACCTTC
CASSSDRTDGYTF
>TRBV5-1|-|17|TRBJ1-6|TRBD1
TGCGCCAGCAGCTTGGAAGGGACAGGGGGCTCTAATTCACCCCCCCACTTT
CASSLEGTGGSNSPPHF
>TRBV28|-|14|TRBJ2-3|TRBD1
TGTGCCAGCAGTGTGGGACAGTTCACAGATACGCAGTATTTT
CASSVGQFTDTQYF
>TRBV13|-|16|TRBJ2-3|-
TGTGCCAGCAGCTTAGGGTGGTACAATAGCACAGATACGCAGTATTTT
CASSLGWYNSTDTQYF
>TRBV15|-|14|TRBJ1-2|TRBD1
TGTGCCACCATTTTTCCGTGGACAGGGGGCGTCTACACCTTC
CATIFPWTGGVYTF
>TRBV7-2|-|14|TRBJ2-7|-
TGTGCCAGCAGCATCGGTTGGAGCTCCTACGAGCAGTACTTC
CASSIGWSSYEQYF
>TRBV10-3|once|13|TRBJ1-2|-
TGTGCCATCAGTGAGTTACAGGCTCAAGGCTACACCTTC
CAISELQAQGYTF
>TRBV5-4|many|18|TRBJ2-6|TRBD2
TGTGCCAGCAGCTTGAGCGGGGGGCTGTTGTCTGGGGCCAACGTCCTGACTTTC
CASSLSGGLLSGANVLTF
>TRBV4-1|once|18|TRBJ1-5|-
TGCGCCAGCAGCCAAGATCCCTGGGCACAGGTCCTCAATCAGCCCCAGCATTTT
CASSQDPWAQVLNQPQHF
>TRBV6-5|-|14|TRBJ1-5|TRBD1
TGTGCCAGCAGCCAACAGGGGTACAATCAGCCCCAGCATTTT
CASSQQGYNQPQHF
>TRBV13|-|15|TRBJ2-3|-
TGTGCCAGCAGCTTAACGGGGGGACACACAGATACGCAGTATTTT
CASSLTGGHTDTQYF
>TRBV7-2|-|15|TRBJ1-2|-
TGTGCCAGCAGCCTAGATGGGGCAGGAAACTATGGCTACACCTTC
CASSLDGAGNYGYTF
>TRBV19|few|15|TRBJ1-1|-
TGTGCCAGTAGTACCATAAGGCCAGGGTCCACTGAAGCTTTCTTT
CASSTIRPGSTEAFF
>TRBV7-2|few|16|TRBJ2-5|-
TGTGCCAGCAGCTTACAAGCCGGAGGGGTATCGGAGACCCAGTACTTC
CASSLQAGGVSETQYF
>TRBV5-1|-|14|TRBJ1-1|-
TGCGCCAGCAGCTTGTTGGGGGCGCAGACTGAAGCTTTCTTT
CASSLLGAQTEAFF
>TRBV7-7|-|16|TRBJ2-2|TRBD1
TGTGCCAGCAGCCAAGGGACAGGGACGAACACCGGGGAGCTGTTTTTT
CASSQGTGTNTGELFF
>TRBV7-7|few|12|TRBJ1-6|-
TGTGCGCTGGGAGACCACAATTCACCCCTCCACTTT
CALGDHNSPLHF
>TRBV7-2|few|18|TRBJ2-2|TRBD2
TGTGCCAGCAGCTTAGAACGACTTAGCGGGAGGAACACCGGGGAGCTGTTTTTT
CASSLERLSGRNTGELFF
>TRBV7-9|-|13|TRBJ1-4|-
TGTGCCAGCAGACATCCCAGGGGTGAAAAACTGTTTTTT
CASRHPRGEKLFF
>TRBV28|-|16|TRBJ2-3|TRBD2
TGTGCCAGCAGTTTAATAGCGGGGTCGGGCACAGATACGCAGTATTTT
CASSLIAGSGTDTQYF
>TRBV19|-|15|TRBJ2-6|-
TGTGCCAGTAGTAACGACAGGTCTGGGGCCAACGTCCTGACTTTC
CASSNDRSGANVLTF
>TRBV19|-|14|TRBJ1-1|-
TGTGCCAGCAACGAAGGGGGGGTATGGACTGAAGCTTTCTTT
CASNEGGVWTEAFF
>TRBV18|-|15|TRBJ1-3|-
TGTGCCAGCTCACCATCCCCTAGCTCTGGAAACACCATATATTTT
CASSPSPSSGNTIYF
>TRBV9|-|13|TRBJ2-7|TRBD1
TGTGCCAGCAGCGTAAGACAGGGAGACGAGCAGTACTTC
CASSVRQGDEQYF
>TRBV19|-|18|TRBJ2-7|-
TGTGCCAGTAGTGCTGTATTCTCCAGGGGACCGTTTCTCCACGAGCAGTACTTC
CASSAVFSRGPFLHEQYF
>TRBV7-2|-|19|TRBJ2-3|TRBD2
TGTGCCAGCAGCTTAGCGACGCGGGGGGGCGGGTCCCGCACAGATACGCAGTATTTT
CASSLATRGGGSRTDTQYF
>TRBV14|-|17|TRBJ2-7|-
TGTGCCAGCAGCCAAGAGGTTTCCCCGGGGTACTCCTACGAGCAGTACTTC
CASSQEVSPGYSYEQYF
>TRBV5-1|-|16|TRBJ2-1|-
TGCGCCAGCAGCTCCCCCAACTCGGGGACTCTAAATGAGCAGTTCTTC
CASSSPNSGTLNEQFF
>TRBV25-1|few|14|TRBJ1-6|-
TGTGCCAGCAGGGCACAGGGAGAAAATTCACCCCTCCACTTT
CASRAQGENSPLHF
>TRBV5-1|-|16|TRBJ1-4|-
TGCGCCAGCAGCTTGGCTCCGGGGGGGGTAGGTGAAAAACTGTTTTTT
CASSLAPGGVGEKLFF
>TRBV19|-|14|TRBJ1-4|TRBD1
TGTGCCAGTAGTATGGGACAGCACAATGAAAAACTGTTTTTT
CASSMGQHNEKLFF
>TRBV5-6|few|12|TRBJ1-2|-
TGTGCCAGCAGCCCCGGGGACTATGGCTACACCTTC
CASSPGDYGYTF
>TRBV4-1|once|16|TRBJ1-5|-
TGCGCCAGCAGCCAAGTTGCGGAGATGGGCAATCAGCCCCAGCATTTT
CASSQVAEMGNQPQHF
>TRBV4-3|-|14|TRBJ1-4|-
TGCGCCAGCTCGCAGGGTGATGCTAATGAAAAACTGTTTTTT
CASSQGDANEKLFF